Listed below are T cell receptor beta chains from one sample, sequenced in a study of blood T cell repertoires in COVID-19. TCRdb keeps only in-frame clones here, not all; method: immunoSEQ multiplex PCR. The profile shows about 76,000 clones, roughly 88% of them singletons. The sequenced sample consisted of peripheral blood. These TCRs come from a woman in her fifties or sixties in a cohort sampled during active COVID-19. Each CDR3 is given with its conserved first and last residue. The D gene is left open where the match is weak. The size of a clone is reported for some rows only, either as once, few or many, or as a class for expanded clones.

j_gene | v_gene | d_gene | abundance | CDR3aa | CDR3nt
TRBJ2-3 | TRBV9 | TRBD2 | . | CASSAHLAGGGDTQYF | TGTGCCAGCAGCGCCCACCTAGCGGGAGGGGGAGATACGCAGTATTTT
TRBJ2-3 | TRBV10-3 | TRBD2 | . | CAISESGGGRSTDTQYF | TGTGCCATCAGTGAAAGCGGCGGGGGGAGGAGCACAGATACGCAGTATTTT
TRBJ1-6 | TRBV7-9 | . | medium-sized | CASSSGAGNSPLHF | TGTGCCAGCAGCTCAGGGGCTGGGAATTCACCCCTCCACTTT
TRBJ2-7 | TRBV20-1 | . | . | CSASAIYEQYF | TGCAGTGCTAGCGCTATCTACGAGCAGTACTTC
TRBJ2-2 | TRBV5-1 | TRBD1 | . | CASSLGQGEFTGELFF | TGCGCCAGCAGCTTAGGACAGGGGGAATTTACCGGGGAGCTGTTTTTT
TRBJ2-5 | TRBV14 | TRBD2 | . | CATPGRAKKRETQYF | TGTGCCACCCCCGGGAGGGCCAAAAAGCGAGAGACCCAGTACTTC
TRBJ1-5 | TRBV16 | TRBD1 | . | CASSQSDRGPYEPQHF | TGTGCCAGCAGCCAATCGGACAGGGGTCCTTACGAGCCCCAGCATTTT
TRBJ2-1 | TRBV7-3 | TRBD2 | . | CASSSIAGALNEQFF | TGTGCCAGCAGCTCAATAGCGGGAGCGCTAAATGAGCAGTTCTTC
TRBJ1-1 | TRBV28 | TRBD1 | . | CASSFPGQGKDTEAFF | TGTGCCAGCAGTTTCCCCGGACAGGGTAAGGACACTGAAGCTTTCTTT
TRBJ2-1 | TRBV6-6 | TRBD2 | . | CASSYLSGSVYNEQFF | TGTGCCAGCAGTTACCTTAGCGGGAGCGTATACAATGAGCAGTTCTTC
TRBJ2-3 | TRBV5-1 | . | . | CASSLAAGSDTQYF | TGCGCCAGCAGCTTGGCCGCAGGTTCAGATACGCAGTATTTT
TRBJ2-7 | TRBV27 | . | . | CASRPPGGTYEQYF | TGTGCCAGCAGGCCCCCTGGGGGGACCTACGAGCAGTACTTC
TRBJ2-1 | TRBV28 | TRBD2 | . | CASRHRGLAGRSSYNEQFF | TGTGCCAGCAGGCATCGGGGACTAGCGGGAAGGAGCTCCTACAATGAGCAGTTCTTC
TRBJ1-2 | TRBV6-5 | . | . | CASRTASGYGYTF | TGTGCCAGCCGAACGGCCTCAGGGTATGGCTACACCTTC
TRBJ2-3 | TRBV28 | TRBD2 | . | CASSFSGISTDTQYF | TGTGCCAGCAGTTTCAGCGGGATAAGCACAGATACGCAGTATTTT
TRBJ1-2 | TRBV2 | . | . | CASSEWGHYGYTF | TGTGCCAGCAGTGAGTGGGGACATTATGGCTACACCTTC
TRBJ1-6 | TRBV2 | . | . | CASSEERGRSPLHF | TGTGCCAGCAGTGAGGAAAGGGGTAGATCACCCCTCCACTTT
TRBJ2-2 | TRBV28 | TRBD1 | . | CAGSLRTGANTGELFF | TGTGCCGGCAGTCTGCGGACAGGGGCCAACACCGGGGAGCTGTTTTTT
TRBJ2-1 | TRBV4-1 | TRBD2 | . | CASSLTSTSGSYNEQFF | TGCGCCAGCAGCTTAACTTCGACTAGCGGAAGCTACAATGAGCAGTTCTTC
TRBJ1-1 | TRBV4-1 | . | . | CASSQDVGVGFNTEAFF | TGCGCCAGCAGCCAAGATGTAGGGGTGGGTTTTAACACTGAAGCTTTCTTT
TRBJ2-1 | TRBV7-9 | TRBD2 | . | CASVTSGYNEQFF | TGTGCCAGCGTGACTAGCGGATACAATGAGCAGTTCTTC
TRBJ1-2 | TRBV5-8 | . | . | CASSPLTGYGYTF | TGTGCCAGCAGCCCTCTTACAGGGTATGGCTACACCTTC
TRBJ2-1 | TRBV5-1 | TRBD2 | once | CASSLELAGVAQFF | TGCGCCAGCAGCTTAGAACTAGCGGGAGTAGCGCAGTTCTTC
TRBJ2-7 | TRBV19 | TRBD2 | . | CASSIKRRLAGEVAEQYF | TGTGCCAGTAGTATTAAGAGGAGACTAGCGGGAGAAGTCGCCGAGCAGTACTTC
TRBJ2-2 | TRBV5-1 | . | . | CASSLYPTRDLNTGELFF | TGCGCCAGCAGCTTGTACCCGACTAGAGATCTTAACACCGGGGAGCTGTTTTTT
TRBJ1-2 | TRBV6-6 | . | . | CASSRGGGVSAYGYTF | TGTGCCAGCAGTCGAGGGGGAGGCGTCAGTGCCTATGGCTACACCTTC
TRBJ1-1 | TRBV13 | . | . | CASTGPSDPEAFF | TGTGCCAGCACTGGGCCCTCCGACCCTGAAGCTTTCTTT
TRBJ2-7 | TRBV11-2 | . | . | CASRGRSQTYEQYF | TGTGCCAGCCGAGGGCGGTCCCAAACCTACGAGCAGTACTTC
TRBJ2-1 | TRBV19 | TRBD2 | . | CASSPGLAGYNEQFF | TGTGCCAGTAGTCCCGGACTAGCGGGATACAATGAGCAGTTCTTC
TRBJ2-1 | TRBV6-5 | . | . | CASSSTLYNEQFF | TGTGCCAGCAGTTCGACTCTGTACAATGAGCAGTTCTTC
TRBJ1-4 | TRBV3-1/TRBV3-2 | TRBD1 | . | CASSQGQGADEKLFF | TGTGCCAGCAGCCAAGGACAGGGTGCCGATGAAAAACTGTTTTTT
TRBJ2-1 | TRBV2 | . | few | CASSEGGNEQFF | TGTGCCAGCAGTGAGGGGGGCAATGAGCAGTTCTTC
TRBJ2-7 | TRBV4-1 | TRBD2 | . | CASSQLSGTSGYYEQYF | TGCGCCAGCAGCCAGTTATCCGGGACTAGCGGATACTACGAGCAGTACTTC
TRBJ1-1 | TRBV19 | TRBD1 | . | CASSMGTGGIEAFF | TGTGCCAGTAGTATGGGGACAGGGGGGATTGAAGCTTTCTTT
TRBJ2-2 | TRBV6-5 | TRBD2 | . | CASSRPGGRTGELFF | TGTGCCAGCAGTCGTCCGGGGGGTAGGACCGGGGAGCTGTTTTTT
TRBJ2-5 | TRBV24-1 | TRBD1 | . | CATSDLGDREETQYF | TGTGCCACCAGTGATTTGGGGGACAGAGAAGAGACCCAGTACTTC
TRBJ2-1 | TRBV19 | . | . | CASSSLAREQFF | TGTGCCAGTAGTAGCCTAGCGAGGGAGCAGTTCTTC
TRBJ2-3 | TRBV5-1 | TRBD2 | once | CASSLAGTSGDTQYF | TGCGCCAGCAGCCTGGCCGGGACTAGCGGAGATACGCAGTATTTT
TRBJ2-7 | TRBV10-2 | . | . | CASSEGGAYEQYF | TGCGCCAGCAGTGAAGGGGGGGCCTACGAGCAGTACTTC
TRBJ2-4 | TRBV9 | TRBD1 | . | CASSTHRDREAKNIQYF | TGTGCCAGCAGCACTCACCGGGACAGGGAGGCCAAAAACATTCAGTACTTC
TRBJ2-4 | TRBV30 | TRBD1 | . | CAWKSGQEANLAKNIQYF | TGTGCCTGGAAGAGCGGACAGGAAGCCAACTTAGCCAAAAACATTCAGTACTTC
TRBJ1-5 | TRBV6-5 | . | . | CASSTGRGNQPQHF | TGTGCCAGCAGTACCGGGCGGGGCAATCAGCCCCAGCATTTT
TRBJ2-5 | TRBV5-1 | TRBD2 | once | CASSFGLAGGGAETQYF | TGCGCCAGCAGCTTCGGACTAGCGGGAGGGGGTGCAGAGACCCAGTACTTC
TRBJ2-7 | TRBV6-5 | TRBD1 | . | CASTDRTGTHEQYF | TGTGCCAGCACCGATCGGACAGGGACACACGAGCAGTACTTC
TRBJ2-1 | TRBV11-1 | . | . | CASSLPLSRQFF | TGTGCCAGCAGCTTACCACTAAGCCGGCAGTTCTTC
TRBJ1-6 | TRBV3-1/TRBV3-2 | . | . | CASSQETALNSPLHF | TGTGCCAGCAGCCAAGAAACAGCACTTAATTCACCCCTCCACTTT
TRBJ2-1 | TRBV7-6 | TRBD2 | . | CASSSSGRVSREQFF | TGTGCCAGCAGCTCTAGCGGGAGGGTGAGTCGTGAGCAGTTCTTC
TRBJ2-7 | TRBV7-8 | TRBD2 | . | CASSLAFLVTSEAYEQYF | TGTGCCAGCAGCTTAGCGTTTCTGGTCACTAGCGAAGCCTACGAGCAGTACTTC
TRBJ2-2 | TRBV5-1 | . | . | CASSPEQRGLFF | TGCGCCAGCAGCCCCGAACAACGAGGGCTGTTTTTT
TRBJ1-2 | TRBV24-1 | TRBD1 | . | CATSDPDRGYGYTF | TGTGCCACCAGTGATCCGGACAGGGGATATGGCTACACCTTC
TRBJ1-3 | TRBV3-1/TRBV3-2 | . | . | CASSQIGGGNTIYF | TGTGCCAGCAGCCAGATAGGCGGAGGAAACACCATATATTTT
TRBJ2-3 | TRBV4-2 | TRBD2 | . | CASSQDGRVTDTQYF | TGTGCCAGCAGCCAAGACGGGAGGGTTACAGATACGCAGTATTTT
TRBJ2-3 | TRBV25-1 | . | . | CASSEWELTDTQYF | TGTGCCAGCAGTGAATGGGAGCTCACAGATACGCAGTATTTT
TRBJ2-7 | TRBV11-2 | . | once | CASGESDPYEQYF | TGTGCCAGCGGAGAGTCGGATCCATACGAGCAGTACTTC
TRBJ1-6 | TRBV28 | . | . | CASSAPRGYNSPLHF | TGTGCCAGCTCGGCCCCCCGGGGCTATAATTCACCCCTCCACTTT
TRBJ2-3 | TRBV7-3 | TRBD2 | . | CASSFGLAGDTQYF | TGTGCCAGCAGCTTCGGGCTAGCGGGTGATACGCAGTATTTT
TRBJ2-1 | TRBV30 | TRBD2 | . | CACRGLYNEQFF | TGTGCCTGTCGGGGACTATATAATGAGCAGTTCTTC